This T cell receptor beta chain was obtained from a study of cytomegalovirus exposure and HLA in healthy donors. General study findings and limits: Some TCR beta chains (about 180 of them) were listed as cytomegalovirus-associated. Several of the most significant clusters were apparently associated with common viral pathogens in a later analysis. Data from an earlier analysis indicated that most TCR beta V segments were productive either about 87% or about 30% of the time. Exclusion as indistinguishable affected some V segments, including TRBV6-2 and TRBV6-3.

The CDR3 totals 13 residues. Trimming cost V 7 bases and J 3 bases; bases outside gene matches: 3. Germline V gene lookup returns CDR1 SQVTM and CDR2 ANQGSEA. With respect to this clone: Its antigen is unidentified.

The PCR employed 60 Vbeta primers together with 13 Jbeta primers. Sequencing used immunoSEQ multiplex PCR; TCRdb keeps in-frame clones, though not all of them. Counted here are about 120,000 clones, about four fifths occurring once; the ten biggest clones make up roughly 1.5%. The receptor was isolated from a woman under 30 in good health and CMV-seronegative. Material for sequencing was PBMCs. V and J are TRBV29-1 and TRBJ2-1; 10 bases map to TRBD2. The CDR3 coding sequence is TGCAGCGCCGGGACTAGCGACTACAATGAGCAGTTCTTC. Residues: CSAGTSDYNEQFF.